This is a list of T cell receptor beta chains from one sample in a study of blood T cell repertoires in COVID-19. Measured with immunoSEQ multiplex PCR; TCRdb has only the in-frame clones, and not every one. Found here are tens of thousands of clones, 80% to 90% of them singletons; the top ten hold roughly 5.9%. The sample consisted of peripheral blood. These receptors came from a man aged 50-60 years with active COVID-19. CDR3s include the opening cysteine and the closing phenylalanine or tryptophan. Some rows mark clone size as missing; the rest say once, few, many or name a class of expanded clone.

>TRBJ2-3|TRBV10-3|-
CAISARGGAGADTQYF
>TRBJ2-3|TRBV27|-
CASSLGGDTQYF
>TRBJ2-1|TRBV9|-
CASNGGTGAYHEQFF
>TRBJ1-5|TRBV5-6|-
CASSTHPNRVRNNQPQHF
>TRBJ2-2|TRBV4-1|-
CASSQDLSTGGITGELFF
>TRBJ1-1|TRBV3-1/TRBV3-2|-
CASSRTQYEAFF
>TRBJ1-2|TRBV7-2|-
CASSLQGRYGYTF
>TRBJ2-1|TRBV5-6|once
CASSLERGLPSFSYNEQFF
>TRBJ2-7|TRBV27|-
CASTPLGTGGYEQYF
>TRBJ2-1|TRBV28|once
CASSRTSGINEQFF
>TRBJ2-7|TRBV28|-
CASSSHTSGSYYEQYF
>TRBJ1-2|TRBV29-1|-
CSVEPVELYGYTF
>TRBJ2-5|TRBV28|-
CASSLPRGGGETQYF
>TRBJ1-2|TRBV18|-
CASSPSGAANYGYTF
>TRBJ2-6|TRBV19|-
CASSIEGQTGLSGANVLTF
>TRBJ1-1|TRBV25-1|-
CASSHGNTEAFF
>TRBJ2-3|TRBV11-2|-
CASSPSGGSTDTQYF
>TRBJ2-7|TRBV28|once
CASRPSGQGAHEQYF
>TRBJ1-1|TRBV4-1|-
CASSQDGGKNTEAFF
>TRBJ1-5|TRBV6-2/TRBV6-3|-
CASSYSDSGNQPQHF
>TRBJ2-1|TRBV28|few
CASSLPLTAGVSEQFF
>TRBJ1-5|TRBV4-1|-
CASSQAVEGEPQHF
>TRBJ1-1|TRBV28|-
CASSNRAGGGTEAFF
>TRBJ1-4|TRBV5-5|-
CASSSHPTDTNEKLFF